This T cell receptor (beta chain) was identified in a study of T cell repertoires in cytomegalovirus infection (dated by TCRdb to about 2019). For the wider study: Alongside well-studied HLA-B-restricted epitopes, the peptide stimulations were aimed at recently identified HLA-C-restricted CMV epitopes, whose presentation resists viral immunomodulation. The HLA type of each donor mattered for the analysis, because public TCR beta signatures pointed to carriage of CMV infection along with the matching HLA type.

This clonotype has just one count. The antigen this receptor binds is unknown. No base qualities exist here, and no much larger clone lies one base off it. Just one read gives weak support. The paper's findings and limits, for the study overall: The ex vivo response was dominated by HLA-C-restricted CMV-specific TCR beta clonotypes, and the single most frequent clonotype in two of eight donors was supplied by these HLA-C-restricted clonotypes. Cumulative frequency of public TCR beta family members discriminated carriers of CMV infection plus the relevant HLA type in this cohort and an independent approximately 370-donor cohort.

CDR3 length: 17 amino acids, cysteine to phenylalanine. The entry retains the CDR3 DNA only, 51 bases that are in frame from base 1. From the germline V gene, CDR1 is MDHEN and CDR2 is SYDVKM. V is shortened by 2 bases, J by 0 bases, and the region joining them spans 11 bases. The treatment or condition label here, explained by the study, means: in vitro stimulation with specific CMV peptide epitopes to enrich CMV-specific T cells. Sequenced on an Illumina HiSeq 1500. Using fastp at Q25 and MiXCR, TCRdb reprocessed the public reads and kept productive beta chains. CDR3 protein sequences are deduplicated, and each keeps its most common genes and DNA. The sample table records 750,000 to 900,000 distinct CDR3 sequences; just under 30% of these occur just once. Around 13% of the sample rests with the top ten.

This TCR was recovered from a human donor in good health (CMV status not recorded). Some clones in this sample may be carry-over from other donors' samples. This chain is built from TRBV28 and TRBJ2-6; no D segment can be confidently identified. The sample consisted of cultured CD8+ T cells from PBMCs, taken from culture after CMV antigen stimulation. The DNA sequence follows: TGTGCCAGCAGTTTAGTAATGGGCAGCTCTGGGGCCAACGTCCTGACTTTC. Its protein is CASSLVMGSSGANVLTF.